The following is a TCR beta chain sequence with its context. Its antigen is undetermined. The data belong to a study of blood T cells in healthy people across ages. V lost 6 bases to trimming and J lost 4 bases, with 16 bases between them. CDR3 size: 14 residues. Germline values: CDR1 MDHEN, CDR2 SYDVKM. Findings and caveats of the study: Greater diversity and more naive CD4+ cells were seen in long-lived donors than in aged donors. Possibly confounding the expanded clonotype changes was the fact that donor CMV status was unknown. Higher naive T cell percentage went strongly together with higher TCR beta diversity.

Next came a second PCR, run for about 6 to 11 cycles, which used a sample-barcoded 5' primer along with a J-beta primer mix. TCRdb re-analysed the 5' RACE reads in MiXCR, keeping a single row per CDR3 protein. The sample carries fewer than 1,200,000 distinct CDR3 sequences, around 25% recorded once. This same sample was also taken into another study, of T cells of mothers and their children.

This sequence was found in a girl aged 2 to 9 in good health. The sample consisted of blood. The chain employs TRBV28 and TRBJ2-7; possibly TRBD2 for D (5 bases). The CDR3 is CASSFGLGSYEQYF. CDR3 sequence (DNA): TGTGCCAGCAGCTTCGGACTCGGCTCTTACGAGCAGTACTTC.